This T cell receptor beta chain comes out of a study of blood T cell repertoires in COVID-19. Only in-frame clones appear in the TCRdb table, and some are missing; sequencing was by immunoSEQ multiplex PCR. The data hold 300,000 to 450,000 clones, with roughly 86% observed a single time. Clinical histories supplied by participants themselves formed the basis of cohort assignment. V was pared by 4 bases and J by 6 bases, with 14 bases between. The germline V gene has CDR1 SGDLS and CDR2 YYNGEE. The CDR3 length is 13 residues. The rearrangement joins TRBV9 to TRBJ2-7; D gene uncertain. The sequence was obtained from a man aged 35-49 years in a cohort exposed to, infected with or recovered from COVID-19 (not recorded which). Source material: PBMCs or T cells enriched from blood (not recorded which). The CDR3 DNA reads as TGTGCCAGCAGCCCGTGGAGTTCAAGCGAGCAGTACTTC. Its translation: CASSPWSSSEQYF.